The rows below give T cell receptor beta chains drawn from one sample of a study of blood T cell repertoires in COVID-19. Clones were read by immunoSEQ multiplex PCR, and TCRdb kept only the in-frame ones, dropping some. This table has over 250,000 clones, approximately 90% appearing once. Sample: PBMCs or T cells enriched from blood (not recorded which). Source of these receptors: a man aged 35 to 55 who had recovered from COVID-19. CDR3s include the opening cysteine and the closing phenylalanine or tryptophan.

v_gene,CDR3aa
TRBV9,CASSVVGGNWNEQFF
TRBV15,CATSRKSGSGTDTQYF
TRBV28,CASSWGVLGNQPQHF
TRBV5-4,CASSLAVGGIPEAFF
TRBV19,CASSTTGGAGYTF
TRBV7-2,CASSLMTGRHGYTF
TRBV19,CASSILGTRANTGELFF
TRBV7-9,CASSQDSSGNTIYF
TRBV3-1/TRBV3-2,CASSPPGGVETQYF
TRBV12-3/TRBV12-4,CASSRPYYEQYF
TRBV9,CASSAGYTEAFF
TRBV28,CASTDTGGTGANVLTF
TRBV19,CASSIFAGNAGELFF
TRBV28,CASSLRQGHVYGYTF
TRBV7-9,CASSFWRGLSTYEQYF
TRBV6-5,CASSYGGRSGANVLTF
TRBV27,CASSSGTGLATDTQYF
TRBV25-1,CASSELTGISRAKNCFF
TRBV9,CASSPRLAGDYEQYF
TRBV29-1,CSIRVGTGREKLFF
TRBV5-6,CASSDRGVSPLHF
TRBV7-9,CASSQTHGDRGPYNEQFF
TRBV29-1,CSVGPGLDVEQFF
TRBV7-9,CASSFWRGGVLEQYF
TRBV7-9,CASEQVSYNEQFF
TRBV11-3,CASSLREGFGELFF
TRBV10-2,CASSKPSGVGGETQYF
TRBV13,CASSLGTTSTDTQYF
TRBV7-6,CASSLAFRGGRTDTQYF
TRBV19,CASRGRETQYF
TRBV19,CASSILPWTSGRADNEQFF
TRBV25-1,CASSDFRQEDEKLFF
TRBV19,CASSIPDRGNYGYTF
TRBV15,CATSREGSGQGGRETQYF
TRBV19,CASSRFYSGQIFRPQHF
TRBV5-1,CASSLGGPGNSPLHF
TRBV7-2,CASSLEGRRGYTF
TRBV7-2,CASSFQGTGSSPLHF
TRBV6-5,CASGGAGANTEAFF
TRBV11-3,CASSDGLRETQYF
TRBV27,CASTEVAGTYEQYF
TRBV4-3,CASSQGLGRPQDEQYF
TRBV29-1,CSVRDTGGSPLHF
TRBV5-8,CASSFPSGSHEQYF
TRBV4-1,CASSFPGGSYEQYF
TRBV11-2,CASSLVRGIPGNTIYF
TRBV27,CASTLQGGEQFF
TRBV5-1,CASKTDLNTEAFF
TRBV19,CASKISGGWPEAFF
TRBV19,CASSLDRNYGYTF
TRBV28,CASSPGPGEQYF
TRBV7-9,CASSFYRINSPLHF
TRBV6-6,CASSPAAAPNSNQPQHF
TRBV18,CASSPRTGAAQETQYF
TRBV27,CASSLTDRAYNSPLHF
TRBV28,CASLSLSGANVLTF
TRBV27,CASSLGGEVNTIYF
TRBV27,CASSLGVLTHSNQPQHF
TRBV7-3,CASSSAGYQQETQYF
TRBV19,CASSRRDSNYDEKLFF